The TCR beta chain described here comes from a study of blood T cell repertoires in COVID-19. On the study more broadly: Samples representing acute and convalescent COVID-19 were sourced from the United States, Italy and Spain. PBMCs, B-cell-depleted T cells, or T cells were the source of the cDNA or gDNA that made up the material.

Per the original methods: Amplified reference gene primers provided the basis for estimating nucleated cell counts. Sequencing used immunoSEQ multiplex PCR; TCRdb keeps in-frame clones, though not all of them. For V, J and clone size, that table is used; D and trimming come from the DNA. Of approximately 68,000 clones in the sample, 88% were seen once. The CDR3 sequence is 16 residues long. V was pared by 4 bases and J by 9 bases, with 10 bases of the junction left unmatched. Germline loops: CDR1 SGHAT, CDR2 FQNNGV. This chain uses TRBV11-2 with TRBJ2-1; TRBD2 aligns across 12 bases. The sequence was collected from a man in his 70s with active or convalescent COVID-19. The specimen sequenced was peripheral blood. In nucleotides, the CDR3 is TGTGCCAGCAGCTCCTTACTAGCGGGAGGAAGCGGTGAGCAGTTCTTC. Protein sequence: CASSSLLAGGSGEQFF.